This is a list of T cell receptor beta chains from one sample in a study of PD-1 blockade in classical Hodgkin lymphoma. Sequenced by immunoSEQ multiplex PCR; TCRdb stores in-frame clones only, minus some. The sample shows tens of thousands of clones, approximately 91% of them seen only once. The specimen was peripheral blood mononuclear cells (PBMCs). These receptors all stem from a human donor with classical Hodgkin lymphoma. The CDR3 runs from the conserved cysteine through the conserved F or W. The order of the fields is CDR3 length, V gene, clone size, D gene, J gene, CDR3 protein, CDR3 DNA. The D gene is left open where the match is weak. Only part of the rows carry a size: once, few, many, or a class if the clone is expanded.

14,TRBV30,once,NA,TRBJ1-1,CAWSVPGVNTEAFF,TGTGCCTGGAGTGTACCGGGAGTAAACACTGAAGCTTTCTTT
18,TRBV11-1,NA,NA,TRBJ2-1,CASSLRMSGFTGYNEQFF,TGTGCCAGCAGCTTAAGAATGTCGGGCTTTACTGGATACAATGAGCAGTTCTTC
13,TRBV7-2,NA,NA,TRBJ2-5,CASATGIQETQYF,TGTGCCAGCGCTACTGGTATACAAGAGACCCAGTACTTC
15,TRBV19,NA,NA,TRBJ2-2,CASSKTSQGAGELFF,TGTGCCAGTAGTAAAACCTCCCAGGGCGCCGGGGAGCTGTTTTTT
15,TRBV5-1,NA,TRBD2,TRBJ2-5,CASSLGSGRAETQYF,TGCGCCAGCAGCCTGGGGAGCGGGAGGGCCGAGACCCAGTACTTC
13,TRBV10-1,NA,TRBD1,TRBJ2-7,CASSSGQGYEQYF,TGCGCCAGCAGTTCGGGACAGGGCTACGAGCAGTACTTC
15,TRBV9,NA,TRBD1,TRBJ2-2,CASSRDRVNAGELFF,TGTGCCAGCAGCCGGGACAGGGTAAATGCCGGGGAGCTGTTTTTT
15,TRBV4-1,NA,NA,TRBJ1-4,CASSQGTRGGEKLFF,TGCGCCAGCAGCCAAGGTACCAGGGGTGGTGAAAAACTGTTTTTT
15,TRBV21-1,NA,NA,TRBJ2-1,CASSKGEGLGNEQFF,TGTGCCAGCAGCAAAGGGGAGGGCCTGGGCAATGAGCAGTTCTTC
13,TRBV4-1,NA,NA,TRBJ2-7,CASSRAGPSQQYF,TGCGCCAGCAGCCGTGCAGGTCCTAGCCAGCAGTACTTC
15,TRBV9,NA,NA,TRBJ2-3,CASSVSAAITDTQYF,TGTGCCAGCAGCGTATCGGCGGCGATCACAGATACGCAGTATTTT
15,TRBV27,NA,TRBD2,TRBJ2-7,CASSLSTLAGYEQYF,TGTGCCAGCAGTTTATCTACATTAGCGGGGTACGAGCAGTACTTC
16,TRBV5-1,once,NA,TRBJ1-3,CASSLLGSSSGNTIYF,TGCGCCAGCAGCTTGTTAGGGTCGAGCTCTGGAAACACCATATATTTT
15,TRBV5-6,once,TRBD1,TRBJ1-1,CASSPEQGPNTEAFF,TGTGCCAGCAGCCCGGAACAGGGGCCGAACACTGAAGCTTTCTTT
15,TRBV2,NA,TRBD2,TRBJ2-1,CASSDGTSLINEQFF,TGTGCCAGCAGTGATGGGACTAGTCTAATCAATGAGCAGTTCTTC
13,TRBV6-5,NA,NA,TRBJ2-5,CASSGGSSRTQYF,TGTGCCAGCAGCGGGGGTAGTAGCAGGACCCAGTACTTC
15,TRBV13,few,TRBD1,TRBJ2-7,CASSFYRGAPYEQYF,TGTGCCAGCAGCTTCTACAGGGGTGCCCCTTACGAGCAGTACTTC
14,TRBV7-6,NA,NA,TRBJ2-5,CASSLGGGWETQYF,TGTGCCAGCAGCTTAGGAGGGGGGTGGGAGACCCAGTACTTC
13,TRBV27,once,NA,TRBJ1-5,CASRQNRNQPQHF,TGTGCCAGCAGGCAAAACAGGAATCAGCCCCAGCATTTT
11,TRBV20-1,NA,NA,TRBJ2-4,CSARDQGIQYF,TGCAGTGCTAGAGATCAGGGGATTCAGTACTTC
14,TRBV19,NA,NA,TRBJ1-1,CASSMYRADTEAFF,TGTGCCAGTAGTATGTACAGGGCGGACACTGAAGCTTTCTTT
14,TRBV6-1,NA,TRBD1,TRBJ1-2,CASSQQGVSYGYTF,TGTGCCAGCAGTCAACAGGGGGTTAGCTATGGCTACACCTTC
12,TRBV7-9,NA,TRBD1,TRBJ1-1,CASSFTGAEAFF,TGTGCCAGCAGCTTTACAGGGGCTGAAGCTTTCTTT
12,TRBV18,NA,NA,TRBJ1-1,CASSLKSEAAFF,TGTGCCAGCTCACTTAAGTCTGAGGCCGCTTTCTTT
12,TRBV9,NA,NA,TRBJ1-1,CASSVDEGPAFF,TGTGCCAGCAGCGTAGATGAGGGGCCAGCTTTCTTT
15,TRBV5-1,NA,NA,TRBJ2-2,CASSSGTYVTGELFF,TGCGCCAGCAGCTCGGGAACATACGTCACCGGGGAGCTGTTTTTT
17,TRBV15,NA,TRBD1,TRBJ1-5,CATSSTTRGLGIQPQHF,TGTGCCACCAGCAGCACCACCAGGGGGCTAGGGATTCAGCCCCAGCATTTT
13,TRBV5-6,NA,NA,TRBJ2-1,CASSLGWGTEQFF,TGTGCCAGCAGCTTAGGATGGGGAACTGAGCAGTTCTTC
14,TRBV10-3,NA,NA,TRBJ2-3,CAISESTGTDTQYF,TGTGCCATCAGTGAGTCGACGGGCACAGATACGCAGTATTTT
15,TRBV28,NA,NA,TRBJ2-7,CASSSTGTGSYEQYF,TGTGCCAGCAGTTCCACTGGGACTGGATCCTACGAGCAGTACTTC
17,TRBV28,NA,TRBD2,TRBJ2-7,CASSTMGGLGPFYEQYF,TGTGCCAGCAGCACGATGGGTGGACTAGGGCCGTTCTACGAGCAGTACTTC
13,TRBV11-2,once,NA,TRBJ2-1,CASSSGLNNEQFF,TGTGCCAGCAGCTCGGGACTGAACAATGAGCAGTTCTTC
13,TRBV28,NA,NA,TRBJ1-1,CASSLSGDTEAFF,TGTGCCAGCAGTTTATCCGGAGACACTGAAGCTTTCTTT
16,TRBV6-1,few,NA,TRBJ1-1,CASSEGETGEGTEAFF,TGTGCCAGCAGTGAAGGGGAGACGGGGGAGGGAACTGAAGCTTTCTTT
14,TRBV5-1,NA,NA,TRBJ2-1,CASSQTRDYNEQFF,TGCGCCAGCAGCCAAACTAGGGATTACAATGAGCAGTTCTTC
16,TRBV9,NA,TRBD2,TRBJ2-3,CASSVELAGGADTQYF,TGTGCCAGCAGCGTAGAACTAGCGGGAGGGGCAGATACGCAGTATTTT
15,TRBV2,NA,NA,TRBJ2-1,CASSAGSSSYNEQFF,TGTGCCAGCAGTGCAGGCTCGAGCTCCTACAATGAGCAGTTCTTC
16,TRBV5-1,once,TRBD2,TRBJ2-3,CASSETSGRRADTQYF,TGCGCCAGCAGCGAGACTAGCGGGAGGAGGGCAGATACGCAGTATTTT
15,TRBV25-1,NA,NA,TRBJ2-1,CASSEVVRYDNEQFF,TGTGCCAGCAGTGAAGTAGTGAGGTACGACAATGAGCAGTTCTTC
15,TRBV6-5,NA,NA,TRBJ1-4,CASSSFFGGDEKLFF,TGTGCCAGCAGTTCGTTTTTCGGGGGTGACGAAAAACTGTTTTTT
13,TRBV6-5,NA,NA,TRBJ1-2,CASSYSIGSGYTF,TGTGCCAGCAGTTACTCGATAGGGTCTGGCTACACCTTC
15,TRBV18,NA,TRBD2,TRBJ2-2,CASSPSGRATGELFF,TGTGCCAGCTCACCAAGCGGGAGGGCAACCGGGGAGCTGTTTTTT
18,TRBV19,NA,TRBD2,TRBJ2-1,CASSMGRTSGDTYNEQFF,TGTGCCAGTAGTATGGGGCGGACTAGCGGGGACACCTACAATGAGCAGTTCTTC
14,TRBV7-6,NA,NA,TRBJ1-1,CASSPGTRGTEAFF,TGTGCCAGCAGCCCGGGGACTCGGGGAACTGAAGCTTTCTTT
14,TRBV2,NA,NA,TRBJ2-2,CASSGQGGTGELFF,TGTGCCAGCAGTGGGCAGGGAGGTACCGGGGAGCTGTTTTTT
15,TRBV28,NA,TRBD1,TRBJ2-5,CASSPPSGTGETQYF,TGTGCCAGCAGTCCCCCTTCCGGGACAGGAGAGACCCAGTACTTC
11,TRBV6-1,NA,NA,TRBJ1-1,CASRLRVKAFF,TGTGCCTCCCGACTCAGGGTTAAAGCTTTCTTT
14,TRBV7-9,NA,NA,TRBJ2-2,CASSFSVNTGELFF,TGTGCCAGCAGTTTTAGTGTTAACACCGGGGAGCTGTTTTTT
15,TRBV6-4,NA,NA,TRBJ2-3,CASSEGGSGTDTQYF,TGTGCCAGCAGTGAAGGAGGTAGCGGCACAGATACGCAGTATTTT
14,TRBV5-8,once,NA,TRBJ1-1,CASSWGMGGTEAFF,TGTGCCAGCAGCTGGGGGATGGGGGGCACTGAAGCTTTCTTT
16,TRBV14,once,NA,TRBJ1-4,CASSHFTGGGNEKLFF,TGTGCCAGCAGCCATTTTACAGGAGGCGGTAATGAAAAACTGTTTTTT